The 7 T cell receptor beta chains listed next were all sequenced from one sample in a study of blood T cell repertoires in COVID-19. TCRdb's table, derived via immunoSEQ multiplex PCR, lists solely in-frame clones and lacks some. This sample has 95,000 to 150,000 clones, with around 80% found just once. Sequencing was done on a sample of peripheral blood. The receptors were gathered from a man aged 55 to 70 with active or convalescent COVID-19.

This clone was recorded once. This sequence joins TRBV7-8 and TRBJ2-1; 7 positions agree with TRBD2. This CDR3 has 14 residues. Germline V gene sequence: CDR1 SGHVS, CDR2 FQNEAQ. With V trimmed by 1 base and J by 6 bases, 3 bases remained unmatched. The CDR3 reads CASSLGTRPNEQFF. The CDR3 DNA reads TGTGCCAGCAGCTTAGGGACTAGACCCAATGAGCAGTTCTTC.

The V call is TRBV7-8, the J call TRBJ2-3; 8 bases map to TRBD1. The V gene end was trimmed by 6 bases and the J gene end by 5 bases; junction bases not matched to a gene: 4. This CDR3 has 13 residues. CDR1 SGHVS and CDR2 FQNEAQ come from the germline V gene. The CDR3 DNA reads as TGTGCCAGCAGTTCAGGGGGCCGAGATACGCAGTATTTT. Translating gives CASSSGGRDTQYF.

The chain links TRBV2 to TRBJ2-3; possible D gene TRBD1, 5 bases. Germline CDR1 reads SNHLY; CDR2 reads FYNNEI. V lost 3 bases and J lost 0, with 7 bases in between. The CDR3 loop spans 14 amino acids. CDR3 bases: TGTGCCAGCAGTGAGGGGCATAGCACAGATACGCAGTATTTT. This codes for CASSEGHSTDTQYF.

The chain carries TRBV7-9 and TRBJ2-7, with TRBD2 matching 7 bases. This CDR3 is 15 amino acids long. J lost 3 bases, V lost 6 bases, and 11 bases had no gene match. Germline V gene data show CDR1 as SEHNR and CDR2 as FQNEAQ (reference sequence). CDR3 sequence reads: CASSWAGVVGYEQYF. DNA of the CDR3: TGTGCCAGCAGTTGGGCGGGAGTTGTGGGCTACGAGCAGTACTTC.

This clone appeared a single time. The genes are TRBV5-1 and TRBJ2-7; 8 bases line up with TRBD1. Germline V gene sequence: CDR1 SGHRS, CDR2 YFSETQ. Trimming removed 4 bases from V and 2 bases from J; junction bases left unmatched: 8. The CDR3 runs to 15 residues. CDR3 sequence reads: CASSIQGATAYEQYF. The CDR3 bases are TGCGCCAGCAGCATCCAGGGGGCGACAGCCTACGAGCAGTACTTC.

The chain employs TRBV7-2 and TRBJ1-5; D not resolved. This CDR3 region has 12 residues. Germline CDR1 SGHTA, CDR2 FQGNSA. Trimming left V 1 base short and J 7 bases short, with 5 bases between. CDR3 nucleotides: TGTGCCAGCAGCTTAGATCTGCAGCCCCAGCATTTT. The encoded protein is CASSLDLQPQHF.

The DNA of the CDR3 is TGTGCCAGCAGCTCTCCGGGACTAGCGGGAGTGGAGCAGTTCTTC. The encoded protein is CASSSPGLAGVEQFF. J is TRBJ2-1 and V is TRBV6-2 or TRBV6-3; 14 bases align to TRBD2. Germline V CDR1 and CDR2: MNHEY, SVGEGT. CDR3 length: 15 residues. V was clipped by 6 bases and J by 10 bases; unmatched bases: 8.